The text below deals with one T cell receptor beta chain. The data were taken from a study of cytomegalovirus exposure and HLA in healthy donors. Unmatched junction bases numbered 8, after V lost 6 bases and J lost 5 bases. This CDR3 is 15 amino acids long. The germline gives CDR1 MDHEN, CDR2 SYDVKM. The protocol was immunoSEQ multiplex PCR, while the TCRdb copy is restricted to in-frame clones and leaves out a portion. This table holds approximately 160,000 clones, almost 85% found once. Material: PBMCs. This sequence joins TRBV28 and TRBJ2-1, with TRBD2 identical over 9 bases. The receptor's source is a man younger than 40 in good health and CMV-seropositive. This CDR3 is CASRSGLALNNEQFF. CDR3 nucleotides: TGTGCCAGCAGATCGGGACTAGCTTTGAACAATGAGCAGTTCTTC.